The clone carrying this TCR beta chain was counted a few times. What it binds is not known. This sample is drawn from a study of T cells in Graves' hyperthyroidism and ophthalmopathy. The study's findings and limits: The model forecast ophthalmopathy, anticipating it by a median around 6.9 months before onset. Using 13 V-J features, a model discriminated ophthalmopathy from stable hyperthyroidism.

Diagnoses rested on clinical symptoms, serum thyroxine and TRAb, thyroid ultrasound and orbital computed tomography. The TCR beta CDR3 regions underwent amplification using RNA transcripts as the source. Researchers ran a first-round RT-PCR on the TCR CDR3 using the HTBI primer set. TCRdb analysed the multiplex PCR reads with MiXCR anew, one entry per CDR3 protein. The sample carries over 500,000 distinct CDR3 sequences, around 13% recorded once. The CDR3 has 16 residues. V lost 1 base, J lost 7 bases, and 7 bases stayed unmatched. Germline lookup yields CDR1 MGHRA and CDR2 YSYEKL. The chain links TRBV4-1 to TRBJ2-1; 10 nucleotides agree with TRBD1. Sequencing was carried out using blood. The TCR sequence derives from a woman in her forties with Graves' hyperthyroidism. The DNA of the CDR3 is TGCGCCAGCAGCCAAGCCTCGGGACAGGGGAGGAATGAGCAGTTCTTC. It specifies CASSQASGQGRNEQFF.